What follows are 11 T cell receptor beta chains derived from one specimen sequenced in a study of identical twins. Each CDR3 protein is one row after TCRdb ran MiXCR on the 5' RACE reads. The sample carries 550,000 to 700,000 distinct CDR3 sequences, about 20% recorded once. This sample also belongs to another study, concerning T cells expressing NK-cell markers.

Specimen: PBMCs. The receptors here all came from a woman aged 18-30 years in good health.

This clonotype has a handful of counts. The V call is TRBV13, the J call TRBJ2-7; possibly TRBD1 for D (5 bases). Trimming took off 5 bases at V and 4 bases at J, with 18 bases between the two ends. Germline V CDR1 and CDR2: PRHDT, FYEKMQ (reference sequence). The CDR3 covers 15 residues. The CDR3 spells CASSQGRQILYEQYF. The CDR3 nucleotides read TGTGCCAGCAGCCAGGGTAGGCAAATACTTTACGAGCAGTACTTC.

This clonotype has just a few counts. This rearrangement joins TRBV29-1 to TRBJ2-3; D perhaps matches TRBD2 (6 bases). The CDR3 runs to 14 residues. Germline CDR1 reads SQVTM; CDR2 reads ANQGSEA. V was trimmed by 7 bases and J by 1 base, leaving 15 bases between them. In nucleotides, the CDR3 is TGCAGCGCCGACCGGGACTCCGGCACAGATACGCAGTATTTT. This codes for CSADRDSGTDTQYF.

This chain joins TRBV20-1 and TRBJ1-6, with 9 bases fitting TRBD1. Germline-derived CDR1 and CDR2 are DFQATT and SNEGSKA (reference sequence). J was trimmed by 6 bases and V by 5 bases; bases with no gene match: 5. The CDR3 runs 14 residues. The CDR3 DNA reads as TGCAGTGCTCCCAAGGACAGGGGTAATTCACCCCTCCACTTT. Its translation is CSAPKDRGNSPLHF.

This clonotype has a handful of counts. V gene TRBV6-5 combines with J gene TRBJ2-1; D gene uncertain. This CDR3 contains 12 residues. V gave up 6 bases and J gave up 10 bases, with 13 bases separating them. Per the germline V gene, CDR1 is MNHEY and CDR2 is SVGAGI. The DNA of the CDR3 is TGTGCCAGCAGGGTCCGATCGGACGAGCAGTTCTTC. Amino acid sequence: CASRVRSDEQFF.

This clonotype appeared once. The chain links TRBV13 to TRBJ2-7; D not certain. CDR1 and CDR2 from the germline V gene are PRHDT and FYEKMQ (reference sequence). CDR3 length: 16 residues. V was cut by 3 bases and J by 0 bases, with 15 bases left in between. Here the CDR3 reads CASSLAAGPGSYEQYF. The CDR3 bases are TGTGCCAGCAGCTTGGCGGCTGGACCGGGCTCCTACGAGCAGTACTTC.

V gene TRBV6-2 or TRBV6-3 combines with J gene TRBJ1-5; TRBD1 matches 9 bases. The CDR3 consists of 16 residues. CDR1 is MNHEY and CDR2 is SVGEGT in the germline V gene. With 4 bases clipped from V and 3 bases from J, the junction kept 7 bases outside the gene matches. The CDR3, as DNA: TGTGCCAGCAGTTTCAGGACAGGGGTTGTCAATCAGCCCCAGCATTTT. Translating it yields CASSFRTGVVNQPQHF.

This clonotype occurred a few times. The chain combines TRBV20-1 with TRBJ2-7, with D perhaps assigned TRBD1 or TRBD2 (5 bases each). Deletions cut 6 bases from V and 3 bases from J, with 15 bases between. This CDR3 spans 13 amino acids. Germline values: CDR1 DFQATT, CDR2 SNEGSKA (reference sequence). The CDR3 bases are TGCAGTGCCGCTAGAGAGGGGAACTACGAGCAGTACTTC. Translating gives CSAAREGNYEQYF.

V usage is TRBV7-8 and J usage is TRBJ2-3; 7 bases line up with TRBD1. The CDR3 is 14 residues long. The trim removed 1 base at V and 5 bases at J, leaving 3 bases unmatched. Per germline, CDR1 SGHVS and CDR2 FQNEAQ. CDR3 sequence reads: CASSLEGAEDTQYF. DNA of the CDR3: TGTGCCAGCAGCTTAGAGGGGGCCGAAGATACGCAGTATTTT. The whole variable domain, remainder taken from reference TRBV7-8 and TRBJ2-3, is GAGVSQSPRYKVAKRGQDVALRCDPISGHVSLFWYQQALGQGPEFLTYFQNEAQLDKSGLPSDRFFAERPEGSVSTLKIQRTQQEDSAVYLCASSLEGAEDTQYFGPGTRLTVL.

The V gene is TRBV15, the J gene TRBJ1-1, with a weak D call TRBD1 (5 bases). Trimming cost V 0 bases and J 11 bases, with 13 bases left between them. The CDR3 is 13 residues long. Germline CDR1 and CDR2: LNHNV and YYDKDF (reference sequence). DNA of the CDR3: TGTGCCACCAGCAGAGATCATCGGGGGTGGGCTTTCTTT. Translated: CATSRDHRGWAFF.

The CDR3 DNA is TGTGCCATCAGTCAAACTAGCGGGACGTTCCGGACGCAGTATTTT. As protein: CAISQTSGTFRTQYF. This chain uses TRBV10-3 with TRBJ2-3, with 10 bases lining up with TRBD2. With V trimmed by 5 bases and J by 9 bases, 11 bases remained unmatched. The CDR3 spans 15 residues. Germline CDR1 and CDR2: ENHRY and SYGVKD.

V gene TRBV6-1 combines with J gene TRBJ2-7; 8 positions agree with TRBD2. The germline V gene encodes CDR1 MNHNS and CDR2 SASEGT. This CDR3 spans 14 amino acids. The junction had 9 bases not matched to a gene; V was cut back by 8 bases and J by 3 bases. This CDR3 reads CASGNKRGSYEQYF. DNA of the CDR3: TGTGCCAGCGGGAACAAGCGGGGGAGCTACGAGCAGTACTTC.